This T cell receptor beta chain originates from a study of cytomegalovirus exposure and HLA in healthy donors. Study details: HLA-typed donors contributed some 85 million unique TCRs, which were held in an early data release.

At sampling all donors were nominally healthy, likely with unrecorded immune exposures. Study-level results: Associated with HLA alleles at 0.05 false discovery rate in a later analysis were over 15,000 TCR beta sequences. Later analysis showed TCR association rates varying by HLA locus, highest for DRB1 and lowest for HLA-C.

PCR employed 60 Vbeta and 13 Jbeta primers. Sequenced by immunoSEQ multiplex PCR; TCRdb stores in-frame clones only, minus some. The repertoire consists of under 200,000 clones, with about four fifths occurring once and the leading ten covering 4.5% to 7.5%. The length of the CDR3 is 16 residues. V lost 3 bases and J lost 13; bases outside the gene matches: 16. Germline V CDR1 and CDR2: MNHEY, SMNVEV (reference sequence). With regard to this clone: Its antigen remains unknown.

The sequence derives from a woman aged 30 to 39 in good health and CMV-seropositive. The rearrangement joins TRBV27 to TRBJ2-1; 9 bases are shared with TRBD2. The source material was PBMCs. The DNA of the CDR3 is TGTGCCAGCAGTTTTCTAGGAACTAGCGGGCCAGCGACACAGTTCTTC. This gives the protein CASSFLGTSGPATQFF.